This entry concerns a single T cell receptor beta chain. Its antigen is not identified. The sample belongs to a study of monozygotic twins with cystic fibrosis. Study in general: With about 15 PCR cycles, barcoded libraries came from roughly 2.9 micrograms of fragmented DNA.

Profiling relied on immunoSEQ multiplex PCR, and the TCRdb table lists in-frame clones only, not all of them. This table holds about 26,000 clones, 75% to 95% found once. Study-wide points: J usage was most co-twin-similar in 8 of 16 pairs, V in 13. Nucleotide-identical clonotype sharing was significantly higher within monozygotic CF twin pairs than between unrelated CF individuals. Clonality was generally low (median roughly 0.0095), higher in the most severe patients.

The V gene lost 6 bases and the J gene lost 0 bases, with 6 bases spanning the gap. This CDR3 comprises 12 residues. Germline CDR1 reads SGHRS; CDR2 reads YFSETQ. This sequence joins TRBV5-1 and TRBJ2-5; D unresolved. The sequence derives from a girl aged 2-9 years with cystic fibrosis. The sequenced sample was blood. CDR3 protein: CASTGNQETQYF. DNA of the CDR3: TGCGCCAGCACAGGAAACCAAGAGACCCAGTACTTC.